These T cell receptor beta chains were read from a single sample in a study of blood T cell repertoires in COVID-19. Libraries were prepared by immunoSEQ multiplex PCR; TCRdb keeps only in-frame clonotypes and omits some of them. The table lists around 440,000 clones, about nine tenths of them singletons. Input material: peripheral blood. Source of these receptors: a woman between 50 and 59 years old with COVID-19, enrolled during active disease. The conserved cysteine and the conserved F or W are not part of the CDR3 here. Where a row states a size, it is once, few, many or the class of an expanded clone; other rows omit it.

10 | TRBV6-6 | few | ASSHSGNTIY
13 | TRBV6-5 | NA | ASSYNLAGVDTQY
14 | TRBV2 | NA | ASSRQGGSRNQPQH
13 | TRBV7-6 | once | ASSGGGFSGNTIY
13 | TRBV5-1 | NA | ASSFSGQTYNEQF
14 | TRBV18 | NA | ASSPTQGAVGTEAF
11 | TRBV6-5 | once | ASSYSKSQPQH
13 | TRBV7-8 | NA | ASSSFPTENTEAF
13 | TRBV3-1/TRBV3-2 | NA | ASSQATDSNTEAF
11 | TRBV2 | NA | ASSEGQPYEQY
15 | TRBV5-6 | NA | ASSSGLERSSTDTQY
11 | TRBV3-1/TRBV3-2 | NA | ASSQDRFDTQY
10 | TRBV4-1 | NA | ASSQLVGELF
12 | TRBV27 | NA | ASSPTGRNTEAF
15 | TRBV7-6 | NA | ASSLEPGLSPYNEQF
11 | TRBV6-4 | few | ATAGGGTDTQY
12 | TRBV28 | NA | ASTLQDIGNTIY
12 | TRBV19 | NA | ASSPQDSNQPQH
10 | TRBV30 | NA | AWSVSDQPQH
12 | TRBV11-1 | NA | ASSSHGPNQPQH
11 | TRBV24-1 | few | ATRASTDTEAF
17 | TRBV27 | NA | ASSFRPGQSFSGANVLT
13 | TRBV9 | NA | ASSVQPDSSYEQY
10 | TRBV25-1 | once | ASSDLDSPLH
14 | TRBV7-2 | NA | ASSLHRGMELNEQF
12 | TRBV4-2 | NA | ASSQVQGNEKLF
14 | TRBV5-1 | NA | ASSLGYVSSHEKLF
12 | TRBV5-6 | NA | ASSLSQGYPEAF
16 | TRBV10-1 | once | ASSERRGTAGTNNEQF
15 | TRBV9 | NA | ASSVAVSGGAQVTQY
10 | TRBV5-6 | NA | ASSYTGAGYT
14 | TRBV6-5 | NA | ASSYSTGGALILAF
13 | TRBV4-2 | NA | ASSTLAGGYNEQY
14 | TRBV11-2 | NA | ASSSGQGTPATEAF
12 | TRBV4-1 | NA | ASRQGDSSYEQY
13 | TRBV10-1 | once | ASGGTTSNTGELF
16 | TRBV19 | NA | ASSMRLAGGPDTGELF
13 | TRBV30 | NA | AWSKLGPGTDTQY
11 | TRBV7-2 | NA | ASSSGNYNEQF
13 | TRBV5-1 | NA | ASSKRQGTNTEAF
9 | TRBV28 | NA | ASPTVSKAF
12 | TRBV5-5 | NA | ASSAGEINQPQH
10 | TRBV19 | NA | ASSIGDSPLH
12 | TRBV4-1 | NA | ASSPPAGGETQY
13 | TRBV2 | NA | ASTRAGARITEAF